These 21 T cell receptor beta chains originate from one sample sequenced in a study of cytomegalovirus exposure and HLA in healthy donors. The protocol was immunoSEQ multiplex PCR, while the TCRdb copy is restricted to in-frame clones and leaves out a portion. The data hold approximately 220,000 clones, with over 80% observed a single time. The sequenced sample consisted of PBMCs. The receptors were sampled from a woman aged 30 to 39 in good health and CMV-seropositive.

This clone occurred once. The chain couples TRBV7-9 to TRBJ2-3; possibly TRBD1 for D (5 bases). This CDR3 region has 15 residues. Germline CDR1 and CDR2: SEHNR and FQNEAQ (reference sequence). Trimming removed 4 bases from V and 5 bases from J, with 16 bases in between. CDR3 loop: CASSSDLVGVDTQYF. The DNA of the CDR3 is TGTGCCAGCAGCTCGGACCTAGTAGGGGTAGATACGCAGTATTTT. The entire variable domain, with the rest obtained from reference TRBV7-9 and TRBJ2-3, is as follows: DTGVSQNPRHKITKRGQNVTFRCDPISEHNRLYWYRQTLGQGPEFLTYFQNEAQLEKSRLLSDRFSAERPKGSFSTLEIQRTEQGDSAMYLCASSSDLVGVDTQYFGPGTRLTVL.

About this clone: The junction differs from germline at one of its ends, possibly a read error. The rearrangement uses TRBV27 and TRBJ2-7; TRBD1 aligns across 9 bases. The length of the CDR3 is 13 residues. Germline CDR1 reads MNHEY; CDR2 reads SMNVEV (reference sequence). In DNA, the CDR3 is TGTGCCAGCAGTCCCGGGACAGGGAGGGACCTTTGGTTC. Its translation: CASSPGTGRDLWF.

As to this clone: The conserved closing phenylalanine or tryptophan is absent in this CDR3, likely reflecting a read error. It is unclear where the CDR3 begins or ends on the DNA, so no DNA is shown, and the CDR3 is as TCRdb lists it. This chain uses TRBV29-1 with TRBJ1-1. The CDR3 is 9 amino acids in total, end residues counted. The germline V gene has CDR1 SQVTM and CDR2 ANQGSEA. The CDR3 spells CSVFPGPRY.

This chain links TRBV7-9 with TRBJ2-7, with unresolved D. CDR3 length equals 15 residues. Germline CDR1 is SEHNR and CDR2 is FQNEAQ (reference sequence). V lost 5 bases, J lost 3 bases, and 17 bases lay in between. Written as DNA, the CDR3 is TGTGCCAGCAGCGCCGGGCCAGGAAAGGTCTACGAGCAGTACTTC. Its protein is CASSAGPGKVYEQYF. Variable domain in full (rest from reference TRBV7-9 and TRBJ2-7): DTGVSQNPRHKITKRGQNVTFRCDPISEHNRLYWYRQTLGQGPEFLTYFQNEAQLEKSRLLSDRFSAERPKGSFSTLEIQRTEQGDSAMYLCASSAGPGKVYEQYFGPGTRLTVT.

The gene calls are TRBV2 and TRBJ1-3; D not certain. This CDR3 has 13 amino acids. Germline lookup yields CDR1 SNHLY and CDR2 FYNNEI. The V and J ends lost 8 bases and 0 bases respectively, with 8 bases between them. CDR3 sequence (DNA): TGTGCCAGCTGTTCGGACTCTGGAAACACCATATATTTT. Residues: CASCSDSGNTIYF. The variable domain in full, completed from reference TRBV2 and TRBJ1-3, reads EPEVTQTPSHQVTQMGQEVILRCVPISNHLYFYWYRQILGQKVEFLVSFYNNEISEKSEIFDDQFSVERPDGSNFTLKIRSTKLEDSAMYFCASCSDSGNTIYFGEGSWLTVV.

This clone was seen only once. This chain uses TRBV19 with TRBJ2-1; TRBD2 agrees at 8 bases. The ends lost 6 bases at V and 7 bases at J; junction bases unmatched: 20. CDR3 length: 18 residues. Germline CDR1 is LNHDA and CDR2 is SQIVND (reference sequence). This CDR3 reads CASSPPYPLAGPRNEQFF. The CDR3 bases are TGTGCCAGTAGCCCACCATACCCTCTAGCGGGTCCTCGGAATGAGCAGTTCTTC.

The chain couples TRBV19 to TRBJ2-1, with 7 bases aligning to TRBD2. The germline V gene encodes CDR1 LNHDA and CDR2 SQIVND (reference sequence). The length of the CDR3 is 16 residues. Trimming cost V 3 bases and J 7 bases; bases outside gene matches: 12. The CDR3 protein is CASSMFGEGRRNEQFF. The CDR3 coding sequence is TGTGCCAGTAGTATGTTTGGGGAGGGGAGGAGGAATGAGCAGTTCTTC.

This rearrangement joins TRBV27 to TRBJ2-7, with D perhaps TRBD2 (6 bases). There are 15 residues in the CDR3. Trimming took 0 bases from V and 4 from J, leaving 13 bases between them. Germline V gives CDR1 MNHEY, CDR2 SMNVEV (reference sequence). The CDR3 nucleotides read TGTGCCAGCAGTTTATCGGGGACTGGGCGATACGAGCAGTACTTC. This gives the protein CASSLSGTGRYEQYF.

The CDR3 here is CASSQAADSWAYEQYF. The CDR3, as DNA: TGTGCCAGCAGCCAAGCGGCGGACAGCTGGGCGTACGAGCAGTACTTC. The chain uses TRBV28 and TRBJ2-7; D may be TRBD1 (6 bases). The CDR3 runs to 16 residues. Germline lookup yields CDR1 MDHEN and CDR2 SYDVKM. V lost 6 bases, J lost 4 bases, and 22 bases lay in between.

The chain uses TRBV6-5 and TRBJ1-1; D uncertain. The CDR3 has 12 residues. Trimming stripped 5 bases from V and 7 bases from J, with 11 bases between. Per the germline V gene, CDR1 is MNHEY and CDR2 is SVGAGI. CDR3 bases: TGTGCCAGCAGTCAGATGGGCCTTGAAGCTTTCTTT. Translating gives CASSQMGLEAFF.

The CDR3 loop reads CATSPITGWGRVSEAFF. The DNA for the CDR3 is TGTGCCACCAGCCCAATCACTGGGTGGGGGCGCGTGTCTGAAGCTTTCTTT. The chain recombines TRBV15 with TRBJ1-1, with D possibly matching TRBD1 (6 bases). The germline V gene has CDR1 LNHNV and CDR2 YYDKDF (reference sequence). This CDR3 has 17 residues. Between the trimmed V and J ends, which lost 5 bases and 6 bases, there was a span of 25 bases.

The genes are TRBV27 and TRBJ2-3, with D possibly matching TRBD1 (5 bases). V lost 5 bases to trimming and J lost 5 bases, with 20 bases between them. CDR3 length: 16 amino acids. Germline CDR1 is MNHEY and CDR2 is SMNVEV (reference sequence). DNA of the CDR3: TGTGCCAGCAGTCTATACCAGGGAAACTACCAAGATACGCAGTATTTT. Protein product: CASSLYQGNYQDTQYF.

The genes are TRBV5-4 and TRBJ2-2, with 14 bases aligning to TRBD2. The CDR3 totals 16 residues. Trimming cost V 4 bases and J 5 bases; bases outside gene matches: 4. CDR1 SGHNT and CDR2 YYREEE come from the germline V gene (reference sequence). CDR3 residues: CASSPGLAGVTGELFF. The CDR3 DNA follows: TGTGCCAGCAGCCCGGGACTAGCGGGAGTAACCGGGGAGCTGTTTTTT.

The chain links TRBV28 to TRBJ2-3; 7 bases are shared with TRBD2. The CDR3 covers 18 residues. Germline CDR1 reads MDHEN; CDR2 reads SYDVKM. V gave up 3 bases and J gave up 1 base; unmatched junction bases: 13. The CDR3 DNA reads as TGTGCCAGCAGTTTGTCGCTAGCGGTCCCCGGAGGCACAGATACGCAGTATTTT. Translation: CASSLSLAVPGGTDTQYF.

This chain uses TRBV9 with TRBJ1-1, with D unresolved. V was trimmed by 4 bases and J by 6 bases, leaving 13 bases between them. The germline V gene encodes CDR1 SGDLS and CDR2 YYNGEE. The CDR3 spans 13 residues. The CDR3 DNA sequence: TGTGCCAGCAGCCCCCAAGGAAGGCCTGAAGCTTTCTTT. Translated, it gives CASSPQGRPEAFF.

The V call is TRBV7-2, the J call TRBJ2-7; TRBD2 matches at 10 bases. With V trimmed by 1 base and J by 6 bases, 3 bases remained unmatched. The germline gives CDR1 SGHTA, CDR2 FQGNSA. The length of the CDR3 is 14 residues. The CDR3 DNA follows: TGTGCCAGCAGCTTAGTATCTAGCGGGGGCGAGCAGTACTTC. This gives the protein CASSLVSSGGEQYF.

The V and J genes are TRBV30 and TRBJ1-3; 8 nucleotides match TRBD1. This CDR3 contains 13 residues. V lost 2 bases and J lost 7; bases outside the gene matches: 4. The germline V gene has CDR1 GTSNPN and CDR2 SVGIG (reference sequence). The CDR3 loop is CAWSPHRGNTIYF. The DNA of the CDR3 is TGTGCCTGGAGTCCTCACAGGGGGAACACCATATATTTT. Complete variable domain (other parts from reference TRBV30 and TRBJ1-3): SQTIHQWPATLVQPVGSPLSLECTVEGTSNPNLYWYRQAAGRGLQLLFYSVGIGQISSEVPQNLSASRPQDRQFILSSKKLLLSDSGFYLCAWSPHRGNTIYFGEGSWLTVV.

V usage is TRBV5-1 and J usage is TRBJ2-1; 7 bases line up with TRBD2. CDR3 length equals 13 residues. Germline CDR1 and CDR2: SGHRS and YFSETQ. Unmatched junction bases numbered 7, after V lost 5 bases and J lost 8 bases. For the CDR3, the DNA is TGCGCCAGCAGTGGTCGCGGGAGCGATGAGCAGTTCTTC. Its protein product is CASSGRGSDEQFF.

This chain connects TRBV20-1 to TRBJ2-5, with unresolved D. The germline CDR1 and CDR2 sequences are DFQATT and SNEGSKA (reference sequence). This CDR3 region has 11 residues. Trimming left V 7 bases short and J 1 base short, with 7 bases between. Here the CDR3 reads CSVIAQETQYF. The CDR3 DNA is TGCAGTGTGATAGCCCAAGAGACCCAGTACTTC.

The chain uses TRBV19 and TRBJ2-2, with D tentatively TRBD2 (7 bases). The V gene lost 3 bases and the J gene lost 3 bases, with 17 bases spanning the gap. Germline V gene lookup returns CDR1 LNHDA and CDR2 SQIVND (reference sequence). The CDR3 has 17 amino acids. The CDR3 reads CASSIEGGGIYTGELFF. The CDR3, as DNA: TGTGCCAGTAGTATCGAGGGAGGGGGAATCTACACCGGGGAGCTGTTTTTT.

The chain uses TRBV6-5 and TRBJ1-1; TRBD1 might be the D (5 bases). Germline lookup yields CDR1 MNHEY and CDR2 SVGAGI. The germline V and J ends were trimmed by 5 bases and 2 bases, with 12 bases remaining between them. This CDR3 has 14 residues. This CDR3 reads CASSPDGDNTEAFF. CDR3 in DNA: TGTGCCAGCAGTCCCGACGGGGACAACACTGAAGCTTTCTTT.